This T cell receptor beta chain appears in the sequencing data of a study of cytomegalovirus exposure and HLA in healthy donors. The PCR ran on 60 Vbeta and 13 Jbeta primers. The table came from immunoSEQ multiplex PCR; TCRdb's copy has only in-frame clones and leaves some out. The sample has 100,000 to 150,000 clones, roughly 82% seen once. The sequence was collected from a boy aged 10-17 years in good health and CMV-seronegative. The sample comprised PBMCs.

In DNA form, the CDR3 reads TGTGCCTGGAGTGTGGCAGGAGGTGAAGCTTTCTTT. Protein product: CAWSVAGGEAFF. The chain employs TRBV30 and TRBJ1-1, with unresolved D. The V end lost 0 bases, the J end lost 7 bases, and 9 bases lay between the germline ends. The germline gives CDR1 GTSNPN, CDR2 SVGIG (reference sequence). CDR3 size: 12 residues.